A selection of T cell receptor beta chains follows, all from one sample in a study of long-term antiretroviral therapy in people with HIV. TCRdb keeps only in-frame clones here, not all; method: immunoSEQ multiplex PCR. This sample has around 20,000 clones, with 70% to 90% found just once. The sequencing used unsorted PBMCs, collected 0.6 years after starting antiretroviral therapy. The receptors here all came from a young woman with HIV. Each CDR3 is given with its conserved first and last residue. A D gene is named only where the DNA matches it firmly. Clone size is shown for a subset of rows, as once, few, many or a class of expanded clone.

NA	TRBV5-1	TRBJ1-1	NA	CASSGDPNTEAFF	TGCGCCAGCAGCGGGGACCCGAACACTGAAGCTTTCTTT
NA	TRBV7-3	TRBJ2-3	TRBD2	CASSSIAGGPADTQYF	TGTGCCAGCAGCTCAATAGCGGGGGGCCCCGCAGATACGCAGTATTTT
few	TRBV7-3	TRBJ1-1	NA	CASSSGTGTEAFF	TGTGCCAGCAGCTCCGGGACGGGAACTGAAGCTTTCTTT
once	TRBV7-6	TRBJ1-6	NA	CASSLYAGAFGSPLHF	TGTGCCAGCAGCTTGTATGCAGGGGCTTTCGGATCACCCCTCCACTTT
NA	TRBV27	TRBJ2-1	NA	CASSRYVKDEQFF	TGTGCCAGCAGTCGATACGTTAAAGATGAGCAGTTCTTC
NA	TRBV6-5	TRBJ2-7	TRBD1	CASSLGTQGADYEQYF	TGTGCCAGCAGTTTGGGAACCCAGGGGGCGGACTACGAGCAGTACTTC
NA	TRBV7-2	TRBJ2-2	NA	CASSFFPTGTVANTGELFF	TGTGCCAGCAGCTTCTTCCCGACCGGGACGGTAGCGAACACCGGGGAGCTGTTTTTT
NA	TRBV7-9	TRBJ1-2	NA	CASSLVVYNYGYTF	TGTGCCAGCAGCTTAGTGGTCTATAACTATGGCTACACCTTC
NA	TRBV15	TRBJ1-2	NA	CATSRDLGGPGDYTF	TGTGCCACCAGCAGAGATCTGGGGGGACCAGGGGACTACACCTTC
few	TRBV10-3	TRBJ1-4	NA	CAISEWDEKLFF	TGTGCCATCAGTGAGTGGGATGAAAAACTGTTTTTT
few	TRBV21-1	TRBJ1-4	NA	CASSSSGTVDEKLFF	TGTGCCAGCAGCTCTTCAGGGACAGTGGATGAAAAACTGTTTTTT
NA	TRBV2	TRBJ1-1	NA	CAKAGANEAFF	TGTGCCAAAGCAGGGGCCAATGAAGCTTTCTTT
NA	TRBV6-5	TRBJ2-7	TRBD1	CASSAGQGYYEQYF	TGTGCCAGCAGTGCGGGACAGGGCTACTACGAGCAGTACTTC
NA	TRBV6-5	TRBJ2-7	NA	CASSYDRDFGWEQYF	TGTGCCAGCAGTTACGACAGGGACTTTGGGTGGGAGCAGTACTTC
NA	TRBV5-1	TRBJ1-5	NA	CASSLSGGRDQPQHF	TGCGCCAGCAGCTTGTCGGGGGGAAGAGATCAGCCCCAGCATTTT
NA	TRBV25-1	TRBJ1-1	NA	CASSESGQVNTEAFF	TGTGCCAGCAGTGAATCTGGGCAGGTGAACACTGAAGCTTTCTTT
NA	TRBV7-3	TRBJ2-2	NA	CASSYSKSELFF	TGTGCCAGCAGCTACAGTAAGAGCGAGCTGTTTTTT
NA	TRBV18	TRBJ1-1	NA	CASSSGGSNTEAFF	TGTGCCAGCTCATCGGGGGGATCGAACACTGAAGCTTTCTTT
once	TRBV7-9	TRBJ1-1	TRBD1	CASSWSGTGGEAFF	TGTGCCAGCAGCTGGTCCGGGACAGGGGGGGAAGCTTTCTTT
NA	TRBV4-2	TRBJ1-1	NA	CASSQRLADGHTEAFF	TGTGCCAGCAGCCAGAGATTGGCGGACGGACACACTGAAGCTTTCTTT
NA	TRBV9	TRBJ1-1	NA	CASSGLRGGTEAFF	TGTGCCAGCAGCGGTTTAAGGGGGGGCACTGAAGCTTTCTTT
NA	TRBV9	TRBJ2-3	NA	CASSFEGGLNTQYF	TGTGCCAGCAGCTTTGAGGGGGGCCTTAATACGCAGTATTTT